A selection of T cell receptor beta chains follows, all from one sample in a study of post-analysis software for immune sequencing data. TCRdb re-analysed the PCR reads in MiXCR, keeping a single row per CDR3 protein. This sample has roughly 600,000 distinct CDR3 sequences; roughly 47% occur once, and the top ten carry 1.5% to 2%. Sequenced: blood. The receptors were gathered from a girl under 18 with multiple sclerosis. CDR3s include the opening cysteine and the closing phenylalanine or tryptophan. A D gene is named only where the DNA matches it firmly. Not every row has a clone size; where given, it reads once, few, many or a size class.

DNA,CDR3,J,V,size,D
TGTGCCAGCAGTGCTTCATCAGGGGGGGGCACTGAAGCTTTCTTT,CASSASSGGGTEAFF,TRBJ1-1,TRBV6-4,.,TRBD1
TGTGCCAGCAGCTCTCTCGGGGCCACAGATACGCAGTATTTT,CASSSLGATDTQYF,TRBJ2-3,TRBV7-2,.,.
TGCGCCAGCAGCTTGGCCGGCTCCACCTCCTACAATGAGCAGTTCTTC,CASSLAGSTSYNEQFF,TRBJ2-1,TRBV5-1,few,.
TGTGCCATCAGTAGCGGACTAGCATCCTACAATGAGCAGTTCTTC,CAISSGLASYNEQFF,TRBJ2-1,TRBV10-3,once,TRBD2
TGTGCCATCAGTGAGCGGGGGGACAATGAGCAGTTCTTC,CAISERGDNEQFF,TRBJ2-1,TRBV10-3,.,TRBD2
TGCAGTGCTAGAGATCCCCAGACTAGCGGATCCTACAATGAGCAGTTCTTC,CSARDPQTSGSYNEQFF,TRBJ2-1,TRBV20-1,few,TRBD2
TGTGCCAGCAACTTAGCCCGAACTTCCTACGAGCAGTACTTC,CASNLARTSYEQYF,TRBJ2-7,TRBV7-2,.,.
TGTGCCAGACCAACAGATACGCAGTATTTT,CARPTDTQYF,TRBJ2-3,TRBV6-1,.,.
TGTGCCAGCAGCCCCATGGGGACTAGCGGGGGTCAAGAGACCCAGTACTTC,CASSPMGTSGGQETQYF,TRBJ2-5,TRBV7-2,.,TRBD2
TGTGCCATCAGTGAAGGGGGTAGCAATCAGCCCCAGCATTTT,CAISEGGSNQPQHF,TRBJ1-5,TRBV10-3,.,.
TGTGCCAGCAGCTTTAGCGGGGGCGGGGAGACCCAGTACTTC,CASSFSGGGETQYF,TRBJ2-5,TRBV7-2,many,TRBD2
TGTGCCAGCACCCCGGGCGGGACTAGCCTCGAGACCCAGTACTTC,CASTPGGTSLETQYF,TRBJ2-5,TRBV27,.,TRBD2
TGCAGTGCTAGTGAGACAAGGTCCTACGAGCAGTACTTC,CSASETRSYEQYF,TRBJ2-7,TRBV20-1,.,.
TGTGCCATCAGTGAGTCGATAGACGAGCAGTACTTC,CAISESIDEQYF,TRBJ2-7,TRBV10-3,few,.
TGCAGCGCCGAGGGGACAGGGAACGAAAAACTGTTTTTT,CSAEGTGNEKLFF,TRBJ1-4,TRBV29-1,few,TRBD1
TGTGCCAGCAGCGTAAGAATGCGGGGGACAGGGACCTCCAACCAGCCCCAGCATTTT,CASSVRMRGTGTSNQPQHF,TRBJ1-5,TRBV21-1,.,.
TGTGCCAGCAGCCAACAACGGTCTAGCGGGAAAAACAATGAGCAGTTCTTC,CASSQQRSSGKNNEQFF,TRBJ2-1,TRBV4-2,.,TRBD2
TGCAGTGCTCAGACTAGCGGGAGGGCGAAAGATACGCAGTATTTT,CSAQTSGRAKDTQYF,TRBJ2-3,TRBV20-1,.,TRBD2
TGCAGTGCTAGAGATCGGGAGGCGACCAGGAGCTCCTACGAGCAGTACTTC,CSARDREATRSSYEQYF,TRBJ2-7,TRBV20-1,.,TRBD2
TGTGCCAGCAGCAACCCGGGGGCTGGAAACACCATATATTTT,CASSNPGAGNTIYF,TRBJ1-3,TRBV7-9,.,.
TGTGCCAGCAACCCTCAGGGAGGTATGAACACTGAAGCTTTCTTT,CASNPQGGMNTEAFF,TRBJ1-1,TRBV11-3,.,.
TGTGCCAGCAGTTTAGGAGCAGATGCGCAGTATTTT,CASSLGADAQYF,TRBJ2-3,TRBV12-3/TRBV12-4,few,.
TGTGCCAGCAGCTCCCAGACAGGGCGCGTCTCCTCCCCCGGGGCCAACGTCCTGACTTTC,CASSSQTGRVSSPGANVLTF,TRBJ2-6,TRBV9,.,TRBD1
TGTGCCAGCAGCTTAGTGGGCAACGGGGGTGGCTACACCTTC,CASSLVGNGGGYTF,TRBJ1-2,TRBV7-2,.,.
TGTGCCAGCAGCCAAGGGGCCCTGGGCTATGGCTACACCTTC,CASSQGALGYGYTF,TRBJ1-2,TRBV4-2,.,.
TGCGCCAGCAGCTTCGAACACCTTGCTACCTACGAGCAGTACTTC,CASSFEHLATYEQYF,TRBJ2-7,TRBV5-1,few,.
TGCAGCGTTGATTTGGCAGGGAAGCCCTACGAGCAGTACTTC,CSVDLAGKPYEQYF,TRBJ2-7,TRBV29-1,.,.
TGTGCCAGCAGCCCGGGACAGGGTCATGAAAAACTGTTTTTT,CASSPGQGHEKLFF,TRBJ1-4,TRBV7-2,.,TRBD1
TGCGCCAGCAGCCGAGAATTACCCTACGAGCAGTACTTC,CASSRELPYEQYF,TRBJ2-7,TRBV4-1,once,.
TGTGCCAGCAGCTCGACTAGCGGCTACGAGCAGTACTTC,CASSSTSGYEQYF,TRBJ2-7,TRBV12-3/TRBV12-4,many,TRBD2
TGTGCCAGCAGGCTCCACAGCGGGGGACTCCAAGAGACCCAGTACTTC,CASRLHSGGLQETQYF,TRBJ2-5,TRBV7-9,.,TRBD2
TGTGCCAGCAGCCGGTCGACAGCGAACTACTACGAGCAGTACTTC,CASSRSTANYYEQYF,TRBJ2-7,TRBV3-1,.,.
TGCAGCGTTGGACAGACTAACACTGAAGCTTTCTTT,CSVGQTNTEAFF,TRBJ1-1,TRBV29-1,few,.
TGCAGCGCCTCAAAGGGGGTCATACAAGAGACCCAGTACTTC,CSASKGVIQETQYF,TRBJ2-5,TRBV20-1,few,.
TGCAGCGATGGCGATGGCTACACCTTC,CSDGDGYTF,TRBJ1-2,TRBV29-1,.,.
TGTGCCAGCAGTTTTGCGGGGTCTTTGGCCTACGAGCAGTACTTC,CASSFAGSLAYEQYF,TRBJ2-7,TRBV28,.,.
TGTGCCAGTACCCCATCCAGGGACTCCTACGAGCAGTACTTC,CASTPSRDSYEQYF,TRBJ2-7,TRBV12-3/TRBV12-4,.,.
TGCGCCAGCAACTCGGGCGGGGGGATCTACGAGCAGTACTTC,CASNSGGGIYEQYF,TRBJ2-7,TRBV5-1,few,TRBD2
TGTGCCAGCAGTGAAGCAACCCTTAAGCAGGATGAGCAGTTCTTC,CASSEATLKQDEQFF,TRBJ2-1,TRBV6-1,.,.
TGCAGTGCTAGAGACTGGAGTGGGGGGGGTAACATTCAGTACTTC,CSARDWSGGGNIQYF,TRBJ2-4,TRBV20-1,.,TRBD2
TGTGCCAGCAGGGAGGCACGAGAGCAGTTCTTC,CASREAREQFF,TRBJ2-1,TRBV6-1,few,.
TGCGCCAGCAGCTTGATGGGCCAAGGGACCCAGTACTTC,CASSLMGQGTQYF,TRBJ2-5,TRBV5-1,.,.
TGTGCCCGGAGTGTCTCCGGAGACACTGAAGCTTTCTTT,CARSVSGDTEAFF,TRBJ1-1,TRBV30,few,.
TGTGCCAGCAGTTCCTCGGGACAGAACACAGATACGCAGTATTTT,CASSSSGQNTDTQYF,TRBJ2-3,TRBV12-3/TRBV12-4,few,TRBD1
TGTGCCAGTAGTATAGTCGGGACTAAGGTCGGCACCGGGGAGCTGTTTTTT,CASSIVGTKVGTGELFF,TRBJ2-2,TRBV19,.,TRBD2
TGTGCCACCAGTGATTTGACAGGGGGCCTACAAAAAACCTACGAGCAGTACTTC,CATSDLTGGLQKTYEQYF,TRBJ2-7,TRBV24-1,few,TRBD1
TGTGCTAGTGGTTTGGGCCGGGACTTATCCTACAATGAGCAGTTCTTC,CASGLGRDLSYNEQFF,TRBJ2-1,TRBV12-5,.,.
TGTGCCAGCAGTGAATTATATGGCGGTAGGAACACCTACGAGCAGTACTTC,CASSELYGGRNTYEQYF,TRBJ2-7,TRBV6-1,.,.
TGTGCCAGCAGTCCCTCCTTGACAGTCTCCTACGAGCAGTACTTC,CASSPSLTVSYEQYF,TRBJ2-7,TRBV6-5,.,.
TGTGCCAGCAGCTTGTACAGGATTGGCGTCTCCGAGCAGTACTTC,CASSLYRIGVSEQYF,TRBJ2-7,TRBV7-2,.,.
TGTGCCAGCAGCCGGGAGGCGGGGCGCTACGAGCAGTACTTC,CASSREAGRYEQYF,TRBJ2-7,TRBV7-2,many,TRBD2
TGTGCCAGCAGCCTACAGCGGGGGGTCCCCTACGAGCAGTACTTC,CASSLQRGVPYEQYF,TRBJ2-7,TRBV3-1,.,TRBD2
TGCAGTGCTACCGCACCGGGACAGGAGGGGGCGGACGGCTACACCTTC,CSATAPGQEGADGYTF,TRBJ1-2,TRBV20-1,.,TRBD1
TGTGCCACCAGCAGAGATATCAGGGGAAATCAGCCCCAGCATTTT,CATSRDIRGNQPQHF,TRBJ1-5,TRBV15,.,.
TGTGCCAGCAGCCCCCAGACTGGACAGAGCTCTGGGGCCAACGTCCTGACTTTC,CASSPQTGQSSGANVLTF,TRBJ2-6,TRBV3-1,few,.
TGTGCCAGCAGGTTTACTGATTATGGCTACACCTTC,CASRFTDYGYTF,TRBJ1-2,TRBV7-9,.,.
TGTGCCAGCAGCCGATCGGCCGTAGAGGGAGGTCAGCCCCAGCATTTT,CASSRSAVEGGQPQHF,TRBJ1-5,TRBV21-1,.,.
TGCAGTGCTAGAGATTCCACTAGCGGGAGTGGGAATGAGCAGTTCTTC,CSARDSTSGSGNEQFF,TRBJ2-1,TRBV20-1,.,TRBD2
TGTGCCAGCAGCTTAGGGGCAGGATCGCCCCTAACTAATGAAAAACTGTTTTTT,CASSLGAGSPLTNEKLFF,TRBJ1-4,TRBV7-6,.,.
TGCGCCAGCAGCCAAGTGACAGGGATTAGCAATCAGCCCCAGCATTTT,CASSQVTGISNQPQHF,TRBJ1-5,TRBV4-1,few,TRBD1